Listed below are T cell receptor beta chains from one sample, sequenced in a study of T cell repertoires in cytomegalovirus infection. TCRdb fed the reads into MiXCR, producing one record per CDR3 protein. This table holds about 400,000 distinct CDR3 sequences, 15% to 20% found once. Sequenced: PBMCs. The receptors come from a human donor in good health (CMV status not recorded). Some clones in this sample may be carry-over from other donors' samples. Each CDR3 is given with its conserved first and last residue. The order of the fields is J gene, clone size, D gene, CDR3 length, V gene, CDR3 protein, CDR3 DNA. The D gene is left open where the match is weak. The size field is filled for only some rows; it gives once, few, many or a size class.

j_gene: TRBJ1-5
abundance: -
d_gene: -
len: 13
v_gene: TRBV28
CDR3aa: CATQQTSNQPQHF
CDR3nt: TGTGCCACCCAACAGACTAGCAATCAGCCCCAGCATTTT

j_gene: TRBJ2-1
abundance: -
d_gene: -
len: 14
v_gene: TRBV6-6
CDR3aa: CASSYSGLPDEQFF
CDR3nt: TGTGCCAGCAGTTACTCGGGACTGCCGGATGAGCAGTTCTTC

j_gene: TRBJ1-1
abundance: -
d_gene: -
len: 13
v_gene: TRBV5-8
CDR3aa: CASSPNGRDGAFF
CDR3nt: TGTGCCAGCTCCCCGAATGGCAGGGATGGAGCTTTCTTT

j_gene: TRBJ1-3
abundance: few
d_gene: -
len: 13
v_gene: TRBV20-1
CDR3aa: CSATPGSGNTIYF
CDR3nt: TGCAGTGCCACACCGGGCTCTGGAAACACCATATATTTT

j_gene: TRBJ1-5
abundance: few
d_gene: -
len: 13
v_gene: TRBV5-6
CDR3aa: CASSWSPSQPQHF
CDR3nt: TGTGCCAGCAGCTGGTCCCCCAGTCAGCCCCAGCATTTT

j_gene: TRBJ2-1
abundance: many
d_gene: TRBD2
len: 13
v_gene: TRBV4-1
CDR3aa: CASSQDRGGEQFF
CDR3nt: TGCGCCAGCAGCCAAGACCGGGGGGGGGAGCAGTTCTTC

j_gene: TRBJ1-2
abundance: -
d_gene: -
len: 9
v_gene: TRBV9
CDR3aa: CASGATYTF
CDR3nt: TGTGCCAGCGGTGCAACCTACACCTTC

j_gene: TRBJ1-1
abundance: -
d_gene: -
len: 15
v_gene: TRBV4-1
CDR3aa: CASSQAPQGITEAFF
CDR3nt: TGCGCCAGCAGCCAAGCCCCTCAGGGGATCACTGAGGCTTTCTTT

j_gene: TRBJ2-1
abundance: many
d_gene: -
len: 15
v_gene: TRBV24-1
CDR3aa: CATSDPLLGQDEQFF
CDR3nt: TGTGCCACCAGTGACCCGTTACTAGGTCAGGATGAGCAGTTCTTC

j_gene: TRBJ2-2
abundance: few
d_gene: TRBD2
len: 15
v_gene: TRBV25-1
CDR3aa: CASSDPGLAGGELFF
CDR3nt: TGTGCCAGCAGTGATCCGGGACTAGCGGGCGGGGAGCTGTTTTTT

j_gene: TRBJ1-2
abundance: many
d_gene: -
len: 13
v_gene: TRBV7-2
CDR3aa: CASSPPGPSGYTF
CDR3nt: TGTGCCAGCAGCCCGCCGGGTCCCAGCGGCTACACCTTC

j_gene: TRBJ1-1
abundance: many
d_gene: -
len: 13
v_gene: TRBV7-2
CDR3aa: CASSLPPNTEAFF
CDR3nt: TGTGCCAGCAGCTTACCGCCGAACACTGAAGCTTTCTTT

j_gene: TRBJ2-5
abundance: few
d_gene: -
len: 12
v_gene: TRBV29-1
CDR3aa: CSVAQGGETQYF
CDR3nt: TGCAGCGTTGCACAGGGAGGGGAGACCCAGTACTTC

j_gene: TRBJ2-7
abundance: many
d_gene: TRBD2
len: 18
v_gene: TRBV27
CDR3aa: CASSSLTSGGLENYEQYF
CDR3nt: TGTGCCAGCAGCTCCCTGACTAGCGGGGGCCTTGAAAACTACGAGCAGTACTTC

j_gene: TRBJ2-3
abundance: many
d_gene: -
len: 13
v_gene: TRBV7-2
CDR3aa: CASSPKGGNTQYF
CDR3nt: TGTGCCAGCAGCCCAAAAGGGGGGAATACGCAGTATTTT

j_gene: TRBJ2-3
abundance: few
d_gene: -
len: 15
v_gene: TRBV5-4
CDR3aa: CASSSPGKRTDTQYF
CDR3nt: TGTGCTAGCAGCTCACCCGGGAAGAGGACAGATACGCAGTATTTT

j_gene: TRBJ2-3
abundance: few
d_gene: -
len: 12
v_gene: TRBV20-1
CDR3aa: CSARVSTDTQYF
CDR3nt: TGCAGTGCTAGAGTTTCAACAGATACGCAGTATTTT

j_gene: TRBJ2-2
abundance: few
d_gene: -
len: 12
v_gene: TRBV6-2/TRBV6-3
CDR3aa: CASSYSKLVLFF
CDR3nt: TGTGCCAGCAGTTACTCGAAGTTAGTGCTGTTTTTT

j_gene: TRBJ1-1
abundance: many
d_gene: -
len: 15
v_gene: TRBV7-2
CDR3aa: CASSSLGIMNTEAFF
CDR3nt: TGTGCCAGCAGCTCTTTGGGGATAATGAACACTGAAGCTTTCTTT

j_gene: TRBJ2-1
abundance: many
d_gene: TRBD2
len: 15
v_gene: TRBV7-9
CDR3aa: CASSLGASGGEKQFF
CDR3nt: TGTGCCAGCAGCCTCGGGGCTAGCGGGGGGGAAAAGCAGTTCTTC

j_gene: TRBJ1-1
abundance: many
d_gene: -
len: 14
v_gene: TRBV12-3/TRBV12-4
CDR3aa: CASTPEEGNTEAFF
CDR3nt: TGTGCCAGCACTCCGGAGGAGGGTAACACTGAAGCTTTCTTT

j_gene: TRBJ2-1
abundance: -
d_gene: -
len: 13
v_gene: TRBV27
CDR3aa: CASSFVYHNEQFF
CDR3nt: TGTGCCAGCAGTTTTGTCTACCACAATGAGCAGTTCTTC

j_gene: TRBJ1-6
abundance: -
d_gene: -
len: 12
v_gene: TRBV28
CDR3aa: CASSLLREPFHF
CDR3nt: TGTGCCAGCAGTTTACTTAGGGAGCCTTTCCACTTT

j_gene: TRBJ2-3
abundance: -
d_gene: -
len: 16
v_gene: TRBV19
CDR3aa: CASSIGPGSWTDTQYF
CDR3nt: TGTGCCAGTAGTATAGGACCCGGGAGCTGGACAGATACGCAGTATTTT

j_gene: TRBJ1-1
abundance: -
d_gene: -
len: 13
v_gene: TRBV19
CDR3aa: CASSTAKNTEAFF
CDR3nt: TGTGCCAGTAGTACCGCAAAGAACACTGAAGCTTTCTTT

j_gene: TRBJ2-4
abundance: many
d_gene: -
len: 14
v_gene: TRBV7-9
CDR3aa: CASSLDGQENIQYF
CDR3nt: TGTGCCAGCAGCTTAGACGGGCAAGAAAACATTCAGTACTTC

j_gene: TRBJ2-7
abundance: -
d_gene: -
len: 15
v_gene: TRBV11-2
CDR3aa: CASSLGRLQTYEQYF
CDR3nt: TGTGCCAGCAGCCTTGGACGCCTCCAAACCTACGAGCAGTACTTC

j_gene: TRBJ1-1
abundance: many
d_gene: TRBD1
len: 15
v_gene: TRBV7-6
CDR3aa: CASSLAVAGGTEAFF
CDR3nt: TGTGCCAGCAGCTTAGCGGTCGCAGGGGGCACTGAAGCTTTCTTT

j_gene: TRBJ1-6
abundance: few
d_gene: -
len: 17
v_gene: TRBV4-2
CDR3aa: CASSQDAMVRDNSPLHF
CDR3nt: TGTGCCAGCAGCCAAGATGCTATGGTTAGGGATAATTCACCCCTCCACTTT

j_gene: TRBJ1-2
abundance: many
d_gene: -
len: 15
v_gene: TRBV7-6
CDR3aa: CASTNFRDGNYGYTF
CDR3nt: TGTGCCAGCACCAATTTTAGGGACGGAAACTATGGCTACACCTTC

j_gene: TRBJ1-5
abundance: many
d_gene: TRBD1
len: 16
v_gene: TRBV12-3/TRBV12-4
CDR3aa: CASSPQGGNGNQPQHF
CDR3nt: TGTGCCAGCAGTCCACAGGGGGGGAATGGCAATCAGCCCCAGCATTTT

j_gene: TRBJ2-7
abundance: many
d_gene: -
len: 16
v_gene: TRBV19
CDR3aa: CASSTLRHRNSYEQYF
CDR3nt: TGTGCCAGTAGTACGTTAAGACACAGGAACTCCTACGAGCAGTACTTC

j_gene: TRBJ1-5
abundance: -
d_gene: TRBD1
len: 15
v_gene: TRBV19
CDR3aa: CASSIVGTGAQPQHF
CDR3nt: TGTGCCAGTAGTATAGTTGGGACAGGGGCTCAGCCCCAGCATTTT

j_gene: TRBJ1-5
abundance: many
d_gene: -
len: 12
v_gene: TRBV7-2
CDR3aa: CASSPYNQPQHF
CDR3nt: TGTGCCAGCAGCCCCTACAATCAGCCCCAGCATTTT

j_gene: TRBJ1-4
abundance: many
d_gene: -
len: 16
v_gene: TRBV28
CDR3aa: CASSPPPGRDNEKLFF
CDR3nt: TGTGCCAGCAGTCCCCCCCCGGGACGGGATAATGAAAAACTGTTTTTT

j_gene: TRBJ1-6
abundance: few
d_gene: -
len: 14
v_gene: TRBV7-9
CDR3aa: CASSTLGSGITLHF
CDR3nt: TGTGCCAGCAGCACCCTCGGGTCGGGGATCACCCTCCACTTT

j_gene: TRBJ2-7
abundance: many
d_gene: -
len: 15
v_gene: TRBV7-2
CDR3aa: CASSSETGSSYEQYF
CDR3nt: TGTGCCAGCAGCTCGGAAACCGGGAGCTCCTACGAGCAGTACTTC

j_gene: TRBJ2-1
abundance: few
d_gene: TRBD2
len: 13
v_gene: TRBV27
CDR3aa: CASTASGGPEQFF
CDR3nt: TGTGCCAGCACCGCTAGCGGGGGGCCTGAGCAGTTCTTC

j_gene: TRBJ1-1
abundance: many
d_gene: -
len: 16
v_gene: TRBV7-9
CDR3aa: CASSPMPGHLNTEAFF
CDR3nt: TGTGCCAGCAGTCCAATGCCGGGACACCTTAACACTGAAGCTTTCTTT

j_gene: TRBJ1-5
abundance: few
d_gene: -
len: 15
v_gene: TRBV2
CDR3aa: CASRKDENSNQPQHF
CDR3nt: TGTGCCAGCAGAAAAGATGAAAATAGCAATCAGCCCCAGCATTTT

j_gene: TRBJ2-3
abundance: -
d_gene: TRBD2
len: 19
v_gene: TRBV20-1
CDR3aa: CSAHGVERGAAFSTDTQYF
CDR3nt: TGCAGTGCGCACGGGGTCGAGCGGGGGGCCGCATTCTCCACAGATACGCAGTATTTT

j_gene: TRBJ2-1
abundance: few
d_gene: -
len: 15
v_gene: TRBV2
CDR3aa: CASRQWGAPYNEQFF
CDR3nt: TGTGCCAGCAGGCAATGGGGGGCACCCTACAATGAGCAGTTCTTC

j_gene: TRBJ1-2
abundance: -
d_gene: -
len: 15
v_gene: TRBV19
CDR3aa: CASSITLGTLFGYTF
CDR3nt: TGTGCCAGTAGTATCACCTTAGGGACCCTATTCGGCTACACCTTC

j_gene: TRBJ2-1
abundance: few
d_gene: TRBD2
len: 14
v_gene: TRBV10-2
CDR3aa: CASSKAGAYNEQFF
CDR3nt: TGCGCCAGCAGTAAAGCGGGGGCTTACAATGAGCAGTTCTTC

j_gene: TRBJ2-1
abundance: many
d_gene: -
len: 13
v_gene: TRBV6-5
CDR3aa: CASSYTTYNEQFF
CDR3nt: TGTGCCAGCAGCTACACGACCTACAATGAGCAGTTCTTC

j_gene: TRBJ2-7
abundance: many
d_gene: -
len: 15
v_gene: TRBV7-2
CDR3aa: CASSPRTGETYEQYF
CDR3nt: TGTGCCAGCAGCCCCCGAACGGGAGAGACCTACGAGCAGTACTTC

j_gene: TRBJ1-5
abundance: few
d_gene: -
len: 12
v_gene: TRBV19
CDR3aa: CASTSLGQPQHF
CDR3nt: TGTGCCAGTACCTCCTTGGGTCAGCCCCAGCATTTT

j_gene: TRBJ2-3
abundance: many
d_gene: -
len: 16
v_gene: TRBV7-7
CDR3aa: CASSSGGGLDTDTQYF
CDR3nt: TGTGCCAGCAGCTCGGGCGGGGGCTTAGACACAGATACGCAGTATTTT

j_gene: TRBJ1-5
abundance: many
d_gene: -
len: 13
v_gene: TRBV7-2
CDR3aa: CASSLGINQPQHF
CDR3nt: TGTGCCAGCAGCTTAGGGATCAATCAGCCCCAGCATTTT

j_gene: TRBJ2-2
abundance: -
d_gene: -
len: 14
v_gene: TRBV7-9
CDR3aa: CASSLGSQAGELFF
CDR3nt: TGTGCCAGCAGCTTGGGTTCCCAGGCCGGGGAGCTGTTTTTT

j_gene: TRBJ2-3
abundance: many
d_gene: -
len: 16
v_gene: TRBV7-2
CDR3aa: CASSPTASRVADTQYF
CDR3nt: TGTGCCAGCAGCCCGACTGCCTCAAGGGTCGCAGATACGCAGTATTTT

j_gene: TRBJ2-5
abundance: few
d_gene: -
len: 13
v_gene: TRBV7-2
CDR3aa: CASGGLPQETQYF
CDR3nt: TGTGCCAGCGGTGGACTCCCCCAAGAGACCCAGTACTTC

j_gene: TRBJ2-3
abundance: few
d_gene: -
len: 14
v_gene: TRBV7-2
CDR3aa: CALKAGRTGDTQYF
CDR3nt: TGTGCCCTTAAAGCTGGTAGAACGGGGGATACGCAGTATTTT

j_gene: TRBJ2-5
abundance: -
d_gene: -
len: 15
v_gene: TRBV18
CDR3aa: CASSPVGQFQETQYF
CDR3nt: TGTGCCAGCTCACCTGTCGGACAGTTTCAAGAGACCCAGTACTTC

j_gene: TRBJ2-3
abundance: many
d_gene: TRBD2
len: 15
v_gene: TRBV11-2
CDR3aa: CASSRTSGRTDTQYF
CDR3nt: TGTGCCAGCAGCCGGACTAGCGGGAGGACAGATACGCAGTATTTT

j_gene: TRBJ2-7
abundance: -
d_gene: TRBD2
len: 14
v_gene: TRBV7-9
CDR3aa: CASSKGLAGHEQYF
CDR3nt: TGTGCCAGCAGCAAGGGACTAGCGGGCCACGAGCAGTACTTC

j_gene: TRBJ2-3
abundance: -
d_gene: -
len: 14
v_gene: TRBV2
CDR3aa: CASTRDRWGDTQYF
CDR3nt: TGTGCCAGCACCCGGGACCGCTGGGGAGATACGCAGTATTTT